This T cell receptor (beta chain) is drawn from a study of blood T cell repertoires in COVID-19. Overall study context: Researchers got acute and convalescent COVID-19 samples from the United States, Italy and Spain. T cells, B-cell-depleted T cells, or PBMCs provided the cDNA or gDNA that served as material.

Study processing details: Estimated nucleated cell counts came from reference gene primer amplification. Assay: immunoSEQ multiplex PCR; the TCRdb copy retains only in-frame clones and omits some. The V and J calls and clone size were taken over from that table, and D and trimming were inferred from the DNA. The data show 200,000 to 250,000 clones, roughly four fifths seen once. Trimming pared 3 bases from V and 4 bases from J, leaving 9 bases between. The germline V gene encodes CDR1 ENHRY and CDR2 SYGVKD. There are 13 residues in the CDR3. Specimen: peripheral blood. The sequence derives from a woman aged 25 to 39 who had recovered from COVID-19. V gene TRBV10-3 combines with J gene TRBJ1-2; a weak D match, TRBD1 (6 bases). The CDR3 spells CAISEGQIYGYTF. The CDR3 DNA reads as TGTGCCATCAGTGAAGGACAGATCTATGGCTACACCTTC.